These T cell receptor beta chains were read from a single sample in a study of human T cells and chemical hapten exposure. A single record per CDR3 protein comes from TCRdb applying MiXCR to the RACE reads. The data hold about 90,000 distinct CDR3 sequences, with 9.5% to 13% observed a single time. The sequences come from whole blood, collected in connection with sensitization to the hapten diphenylcyclopropenone (DPC). All receptors derive from a woman in her twenties or thirties with alopecia areata. Some clones in this sample may be carry-over from other donors' samples. Each CDR3 is given with its conserved first and last residue. Fields, in order: V gene, D gene, J gene, clone size, CDR3 DNA, CDR3 protein. A D gene is named only where the DNA matches it firmly. Part of the rows lack a size; the others show once, few, many or a class for expanded clones.

TRBV18	.	TRBJ2-1	many	TGTGCCAGCTCCCCCCAGCTGAACAATGAGCAGTTCTTC	CASSPQLNNEQFF
TRBV4-2	.	TRBJ1-4	many	TGTGCCAGCAGGGAAAATGAAAAACTGTTTTTT	CASRENEKLFF
TRBV5-1	.	TRBJ1-6	many	TGCGCCAGCAGCTTGGCGAGTGGGTACAATTCACCCCTCCACTTT	CASSLASGYNSPLHF
TRBV4-1	.	TRBJ1-2	many	TGCGCCAGCAGCCAAGATACAGGCCATAACTATGGCTACACCTTC	CASSQDTGHNYGYTF
TRBV29-1	.	TRBJ2-3	.	TGCAGCGTGGCTGAGCCCGGAGATACGCAGTATTTT	CSVAEPGDTQYF
TRBV10-3	.	TRBJ1-2	.	TGTGCCATCAGTGAGTCGGGCTATGGCTACACCTTC	CAISESGYGYTF
TRBV7-2	.	TRBJ2-1	few	TGTGCCAGCAGCTTAGGTCAGACTGGGTACAATGAGCAGTTCTTC	CASSLGQTGYNEQFF
TRBV29-1	.	TRBJ1-5	many	TGCAGCGTCTCAGGGGCGAGCAATCAGCCCCAGCATTTT	CSVSGASNQPQHF
TRBV6-5	TRBD1	TRBJ2-1	few	TGTGCCAGCAGTTACTACGGGACGGACAGGAATGAGCAGTTCTTC	CASSYYGTDRNEQFF
TRBV3-1	.	TRBJ2-3	.	TGTGCCAGCAGCCAAAATAGCGCAGATACGCAGTATTTT	CASSQNSADTQYF
TRBV3-1	.	TRBJ2-5	many	TGTGCCAGCAGCCAAGATCGGATAGGGATAGAGACCCAGTACTTC	CASSQDRIGIETQYF
TRBV28	TRBD1	TRBJ1-5	.	TGTGCCAGCAGTTTATGGGGGGACAGGAAGGGTCCCCAGCATTTT	CASSLWGDRKGPQHF
TRBV5-4	.	TRBJ1-2	many	TGTGCCAGCAGCTCCCGGGCCACTAAAGGGGACTATGGCTACACCTTC	CASSSRATKGDYGYTF
TRBV7-8	TRBD1	TRBJ2-2	few	TGTGCCAGCAGCTTACGACAGGGGACGAACACCGGGGAGCTGTTTTTT	CASSLRQGTNTGELFF
TRBV7-2	.	TRBJ2-3	many	TGTGCCAGCAGCTTAGTATCAGCAGATACGCAGTATTTT	CASSLVSADTQYF
TRBV20-1	.	TRBJ2-7	.	TGCAGTGCCCCGATGCGAGCGTTGAGCTCCTACGAGCAGTACTTC	CSAPMRALSSYEQYF
TRBV6-2/TRBV6-3	.	TRBJ1-1	.	TGTGCCAGCAGTTATTCCGGGACACGGTCGAACACTGAAGCTTTCTTT	CASSYSGTRSNTEAFF
TRBV20-1	.	TRBJ1-1	few	TGCAGTGCCCGTAGACGCACTGAAGCTTTCTTT	CSARRRTEAFF
TRBV4-3	TRBD2	TRBJ2-3	many	TGCGCCAGCAGCCAAACCGGGACTAGCGGGAGGCTGAGCACAGATACGCAGTATTTT	CASSQTGTSGRLSTDTQYF
TRBV11-3	.	TRBJ1-1	many	TGTGCCAGCAGCTTTTCAGGGGCGAACACTGAAGCTTTCTTT	CASSFSGANTEAFF
TRBV3-1	.	TRBJ2-2	many	TGTGCCAGCAGCCCCCTGGCAGGGCAGGGTAACGCCGGGGAGCTGTTTTTT	CASSPLAGQGNAGELFF
TRBV4-3	.	TRBJ2-2	few	TGCGCCAGCAGCCACGATCCACCCCCGGGACCTGCACCTCCATTAAACACCGGGGAGCTGTTTTTT	CASSHDPPPGPAPPLNTGELFF
TRBV7-6	TRBD1	TRBJ1-2	many	TGTGCCAGCAGCCCCACCGGGGGACAGGGTGCTGGCTACACCTTC	CASSPTGGQGAGYTF
TRBV5-6	.	TRBJ1-1	many	TGTGCCAGCAGCTTGGTGGTACAGATGAACACTGAAGCTTTCTTT	CASSLVVQMNTEAFF
TRBV5-4	TRBD1	TRBJ2-3	many	TGTGCCAGCAGCTTAGGGGGCGCCACAGATACGCAGTATTTT	CASSLGGATDTQYF
TRBV4-2	TRBD2	TRBJ2-3	.	TGTGCCAGCAGCCAAGAACTAGCGGGAGATGTTGCAGATACGCAGTATTTT	CASSQELAGDVADTQYF
TRBV6-1	TRBD1	TRBJ1-2	.	TGTGCCAGCCGGGACAGGGGGCCGGTATTTTATGGCTACACCTTC	CASRDRGPVFYGYTF
TRBV2	TRBD2	TRBJ2-3	many	TGTGCCAGCAGTGAAGCGTTGGGACTAGCCACCAGCACAGATACGCAGTATTTT	CASSEALGLATSTDTQYF
TRBV12-3/TRBV12-4	TRBD2	TRBJ2-4	.	TGTGCCAGCGCGGGGGGCGGAGACATTCAGTACTTC	CASAGGGDIQYF
TRBV20-1	.	TRBJ2-2	.	TGCAGTGCTACCACCGCTGGGTCCACCGGGGAGCTGTTTTTT	CSATTAGSTGELFF
TRBV3-1	.	TRBJ1-1	.	TGTGCCAGCAGCTTCGGGACGGCCTATGAAGCTTTCTTT	CASSFGTAYEAFF
TRBV3-1	.	TRBJ2-7	.	TGTGCCAGCAGCCAAGATCTCGGCGAAACCTACGAGCAGTACTTC	CASSQDLGETYEQYF
TRBV9	TRBD2	TRBJ2-1	many	TGTGCCAGCAGCGTAGGGGCGACTAGCGACCATGAGCAGTTCTTC	CASSVGATSDHEQFF
TRBV19	.	TRBJ1-5	.	TGTGCCAGTAGTATGATGGGCGTCCAGCCCCAGCATTTT	CASSMMGVQPQHF
TRBV6-1	.	TRBJ2-3	many	TGTGCCAGCAGTGAGGGGCAGGGTGGAGATACGCAGTATTTT	CASSEGQGGDTQYF
TRBV3-1	.	TRBJ2-2	many	TGTGCCAGCAGCAGAAGACAGAGGCTAACCGGGGAGCTGTTTTTT	CASSRRQRLTGELFF
TRBV20-1	.	TRBJ2-3	many	TGCAGTGCTAGAGATGCGGGGCTAGGCACAGATACGCAGTATTTT	CSARDAGLGTDTQYF
TRBV6-6	.	TRBJ1-5	many	TGTGCCTCCGGGCCGCCCAATCAGCCCCAGCATTTT	CASGPPNQPQHF
TRBV10-3	.	TRBJ1-6	.	TGTGCCATCAGTCCCGGTAACGGATATAATTCACCCCTCCACTTT	CAISPGNGYNSPLHF
TRBV10-3	TRBD2	TRBJ2-1	many	TGTGCCACCAAGCGGGAGGGCCAAGGTGAGCAGTTCTTC	CATKREGQGEQFF
TRBV7-6	.	TRBJ1-5	many	TGTGCCAGCAGCTTACCAGACCTTTGGAGCAATCAGCCCCAGCATTTT	CASSLPDLWSNQPQHF
TRBV29-1	TRBD2	TRBJ2-1	many	TGCAGCGTTGTTGGCGGGAGGGCCGTGTTAGACAATGAGCAGTTCTTC	CSVVGGRAVLDNEQFF
TRBV3-1	TRBD1	TRBJ1-1	few	TGTGCCAGCAGCCATGGTTCGGCCAGGGGGCAAACTGAAGCTTTCTTT	CASSHGSARGQTEAFF
TRBV5-1	.	TRBJ1-2	few	TGCGCCAGCAGGGAACAGGGTTCTGATGGCTACACCTTC	CASREQGSDGYTF
TRBV20-1	.	TRBJ2-3	.	TGCAGTGCTAGCGGGAGCCGGGCAGATACGCAGTATTTT	CSASGSRADTQYF
TRBV19	TRBD1	TRBJ2-1	.	TGTGCCAGTACTCTAACAGGGGGTAATGAGCAGTTCTTC	CASTLTGGNEQFF
TRBV5-1	.	TRBJ2-1	few	TGCGCCAGCAGCTTGTTTCAGGGGAGGCATGAGCAGTTCTTC	CASSLFQGRHEQFF
TRBV28	.	TRBJ2-3	.	TGTGCCAGCCTAAGCGAGCGGTCAGATACGCAGTATTTT	CASLSERSDTQYF
TRBV20-1	TRBD2	TRBJ2-1	many	TGCAGTGCTAGGGGAGCGGGGGCTGAGCAGTTCTTC	CSARGAGAEQFF
TRBV7-9	TRBD1	TRBJ2-2	.	TGTGCCAGCAGAATTGGGAAAGACAGGGTTACCGGGGAGCTGTTTTTT	CASRIGKDRVTGELFF
TRBV29-1	.	TRBJ1-1	.	TGCAGCGTTGCTGGACGAGGCGGGGAGACTGAAGCTTTCTTT	CSVAGRGGETEAFF
TRBV20-1	.	TRBJ2-4	many	TGCAGTGCTAGTAGCTGGCTTGGCAATGCCAAAAACATTCAGTACTTC	CSASSWLGNAKNIQYF
TRBV7-3	TRBD1	TRBJ2-1	many	TGTGCCAGCAGCTTGGGGACAGGAGACAATGAGCAGTTCTTC	CASSLGTGDNEQFF
TRBV7-9	.	TRBJ1-1	many	TGTGCCAGCAGCCCCCCCCATCAAGGGCAAAGCACCACTGAAGCTTTCTTT	CASSPPHQGQSTTEAFF
TRBV7-2	TRBD2	TRBJ2-5	few	TGTGCCAGCAGCCCCCGACTAGCAACAGAGACCCAGTACTTC	CASSPRLATETQYF
TRBV5-4	.	TRBJ2-7	many	TGTGCCAGCAGCTTGACAGCCTCCTACGAGCAGTACTTC	CASSLTASYEQYF
TRBV9	.	TRBJ1-2	many	TGTGCCAGCAGCGTAGAGTGGAGCTATGGCTACACCTTC	CASSVEWSYGYTF
TRBV15	.	TRBJ2-3	few	TGTGCCACCAGCAGAGATCCGCAGAGAACGCAGTATTTT	CATSRDPQRTQYF
TRBV6-2/TRBV6-3	TRBD2	TRBJ2-1	.	TGTGCCAGCGGCCAGCGGGGGGGAGGGAATGAGCAGTTCTTC	CASGQRGGGNEQFF
TRBV19	.	TRBJ2-1	few	TGTGCCAGTAGTCCTCGGTCCCAGGATGAGCAGTTCTTC	CASSPRSQDEQFF